This T cell receptor (beta chain) comes out of a study of OX40 agonist ivuxolimab in advanced cancers. TCRdb's table, derived via immunoSEQ multiplex PCR, lists solely in-frame clones and lacks some. Counted here are tens of thousands of clones, 70% to 90% occurring once; the ten biggest clones make up over 7%. Germline V gene lookup returns CDR1 SGHTA and CDR2 FQGTGA. Germline trimming cut 4 bases from V and 0 bases from J; bases unmatched to any gene: 2. The CDR3 runs to 15 residues. Sequences were derived from CD4+ or CD8+ T cells sorted from blood, sampled in a trial of the OX40 agonist ivuxolimab. J is TRBJ2-1 and V is TRBV7-3; TRBD2 matches at 8 bases. The receptor was derived from an adult with an advanced solid tumor such as melanoma, head and neck, liver or kidney cancer. The CDR3 DNA is TGTGCCAGCAGCTCAGCGGGAGTCTCCTACAATGAGCAGTTCTTC. Its translation: CASSSAGVSYNEQFF.